This TCR beta chain was documented in a study of T cell responses to AZD1222 COVID-19 vaccine. Some clones are missing from TCRdb's copy, which holds only in-frame ones; the method was immunoSEQ multiplex PCR. This repertoire shows about 130,000 clones, approximately 86% found once; its top ten account for around 12%. Deletions cut 4 bases from V and 5 bases from J, with 17 bases between. The CDR3 is made up of 15 amino acids. CDR1 LNHDA and CDR2 SQIVND come from the germline V gene (reference sequence). The clonotype originates from an adult in good health. This specimen consisted of peripheral blood, obtained on day 0 of AZD1222 vaccination. The J gene is TRBJ1-1, the V gene TRBV19; no definite D call. CDR3 in DNA: TGTGCCAGTAGTAACCCCGAGGCGGGTGGGACTGAAGCTTTCTTT. This codes for CASSNPEAGGTEAFF.